These 9 T cell receptor beta chains share one sample of origin, sequenced in a study of cytomegalovirus exposure and HLA in healthy donors. 13 Jbeta primers and 60 Vbeta primers were used for the PCR. The method was immunoSEQ multiplex PCR; TCRdb's version includes in-frame clones alone and lacks a portion of them. The sample lists about 160,000 clones, 60% to 85% occurring once. Sequences were obtained from PBMCs. These receptors came from a man younger than 40 in good health and CMV-seropositive.

The V and J genes are TRBV7-6 and TRBJ2-1; 9 bases fit TRBD2. CDR1 is SGHVS and CDR2 is FNYEAQ in the germline V gene. With 5 bases clipped from V and 12 bases from J, the junction kept 11 bases outside the gene matches. CDR3 size: 14 residues. In nucleotides, the CDR3 is TGTGCCAGCAGCCCAAGGGGTCTAGCGGGGTCGCAGTTCTTC. Translated, it gives CASSPRGLAGSQFF. Filled out from reference TRBV7-6 and TRBJ2-1, the complete variable domain reads GAGVSQSPRYKVTKRGQDVALRCDPISGHVSLYWYRQALGQGPEFLTYFNYEAQQDKSGLPNDRFSAERPEGSISTLTIQRTEQRDSAMYRCASSPRGLAGSQFFGPGTRLTVL.

This clone has more than one count but fewer than ten. The V and J genes are TRBV7-6 and TRBJ2-7; 8 bases line up with TRBD2. Germline lookup yields CDR1 SGHVS and CDR2 FNYEAQ. There are 15 residues in the CDR3. V dropped 7 bases and J dropped 4; count of bases not matched to a gene: 12. CDR3 in DNA: TGTGCCAGCACTCCCCTCCCCGGGGGGGCTTACGAGCAGTACTTC. Protein: CASTPLPGGAYEQYF.

This chain links TRBV5-6 with TRBJ1-5; maybe TRBD1 (6 bases). The CDR3 is made up of 17 amino acids. Per germline, CDR1 SGHDT and CDR2 YYEEEE. The ends were cut back, 0 bases at V and 2 bases at J, with 15 bases in the middle. CDR3 in DNA: TGTGCCAGCAGCTTGGCCAGGGGCGGAGTTGGCAATCAGCCCCAGCATTTT. Translation gives CASSLARGGVGNQPQHF.

This rearrangement joins TRBV28 to TRBJ1-4; 7 bases align to TRBD1. The CDR3 covers 14 residues. V dropped 4 bases and J dropped 8; count of bases not matched to a gene: 7. The V gene's germline CDR1 is MDHEN and CDR2 SYDVKM. CDR3 sequence: CASSSGQLGEKLFF. The DNA of the CDR3 is TGTGCCAGCAGTTCGGGACAGTTGGGAGAAAAACTGTTTTTT.

This clone came up once. This sequence joins TRBV5-6 and TRBJ2-1; weak D call: TRBD2 (5 bases). The CDR3 totals 15 residues. The germline V gene encodes CDR1 SGHDT and CDR2 YYEEEE. The V end was cut by 0 bases, the J end by 5 bases, with 12 bases between. CDR3 in amino acids: CASSLGPGNNNEQFF. The CDR3 DNA reads TGTGCCAGCAGCTTGGGTCCGGGGAACAACAATGAGCAGTTCTTC.

V gene TRBV6-1 combines with J gene TRBJ2-3; a possible D gene is TRBD1 (6 bases). This CDR3 contains 14 residues. Germline V gene sequence: CDR1 MNHNS, CDR2 SASEGT. The V end lost 8 bases, the J end lost 6 bases, and 18 bases lay between the germline ends. This CDR3 is CASLYQGPGDTQYF. The CDR3 DNA reads TGTGCCAGCCTCTATCAGGGGCCGGGGGATACGCAGTATTTT.

The V and J genes are TRBV2 and TRBJ1-6; TRBD1 might be the D (6 bases). Between the trimmed V and J ends, which lost 4 bases and 0 bases, there was a span of 7 bases. CDR1 is SNHLY, CDR2 FYNNEI, per germline. This CDR3 has 15 amino acids. The CDR3 reads CASSGTASYNSPLHF. The CDR3 DNA sequence: TGTGCCAGCAGTGGGACAGCCTCCTATAATTCACCCCTCCACTTT.

The V call is TRBV5-1, the J call TRBJ1-6, with 8 bases lining up with TRBD1. The CDR3 has 15 residues. Germline V lookup: CDR1 SGHRS, CDR2 YFSETQ. The trim removed 4 bases at V and 8 bases at J, leaving 8 bases unmatched. CDR3 in amino acids: CASSLRQGRDSPLHF. CDR3 DNA sequence: TGCGCCAGCAGCCTCCGACAGGGGCGGGATTCACCCCTCCACTTT.

V is TRBV19 and J is TRBJ1-2; the match to TRBD1 covers 9 bases. This CDR3 region has 14 residues. Germline V gene data show CDR1 as LNHDA and CDR2 as SQIVND (reference sequence). J lost 3 bases, V lost 3 bases, and 2 bases had no gene match. The DNA for the CDR3 is TGTGCCAGTAGTATGGGACAGGGCCACTATGGCTACACCTTC. Translating it yields CASSMGQGHYGYTF.